The 2 T cell receptor beta chains listed next were all sequenced from one sample in a study of PD-L1 blockade in urothelial cancer. Profiling relied on immunoSEQ multiplex PCR, and the TCRdb table lists in-frame clones only, not all of them. This sample has about 29,000 clones, with approximately 87% found just once. The specimen was PBMCs, collected around atezolizumab (anti-PD-L1) treatment. The receptors stem from a man aged 50 to 59 with urothelial cancer.

The gene calls are TRBV5-4 and TRBJ2-1; TRBD1 aligns across 8 bases. The CDR3 covers 15 residues. The V gene end was trimmed by 3 bases and the J gene end by 8 bases; junction bases not matched to a gene: 10. Germline-derived CDR1 and CDR2 are SGHNT and YYREEE (reference sequence). CDR3 in DNA: TGTGCCAGCAGCTCAAGACAGGGGCGTCGGGATGAGCAGTTCTTC. Translation gives CASSSRQGRRDEQFF. Based on the CDR3 plus reference TRBV5-4 and TRBJ2-1, the full variable domain is ETGVTQSPTHLIKTRGQQVTLRCSSQSGHNTVSWYQQALGQGPQFIFQYYREEENGRGNFPPRFSGLQFPNYSSELNVNALELDDSALYLCASSSRQGRRDEQFFGPGTRLTVL.

The gene calls are TRBV15 and TRBJ2-5; maybe TRBD2 (5 bases). The CDR3 consists of 14 residues. V lost 1 base to trimming and J lost 3 bases, with 9 bases between them. Germline V CDR1 and CDR2: LNHNV, YYDKDF (reference sequence). CDR3 coding DNA: TGTGCCACCAGCAGAGTTGGGAGAGAAGAGACCCAGTACTTC. Its translation is CATSRVGREETQYF. The whole variable domain, remainder taken from reference TRBV15 and TRBJ2-5, is DAMVIQNPRYQVTQFGKPVTLSCSQTLNHNVMYWYQQKSSQAPKLLFHYYDKDFNNEADTPDNFQSRRPNTSFCFLDIRSPGLGDTAMYLCATSRVGREETQYFGPGTRLLVL.